This T cell receptor beta chain was recovered during a study of early T cells in non-severe SARS-CoV-2 infection. Turning to the study itself: Chains stayed unpaired after sequencing of bulk RNA from unsorted whole blood.

This CDR3 region has 14 residues. Germline assignment: CDR1 DFQATT and CDR2 SNEGSKA (reference sequence). The V end lost 1 base, the J end lost 4 bases, and 11 bases lay between the germline ends. Study-level results: In VDJdb matching, anti-spike CD8 responses were favored while private and CD4 specificities went missing.

This clonotype showed up many times. What it recognizes is unknown. Individual cDNA molecules were tagged with unique molecular identifiers, the study reported. A single record per CDR3 protein comes from TCRdb applying MiXCR to the 5' RACE reads. The sample includes approximately 40,000 distinct CDR3 sequences, around 6.3% seen only once; the top ten take around 20%. Source: whole blood, taken at baseline. The chain has TRBV20-1 and TRBJ1-5; D gene uncertain. This TCR was sampled from an adult who was a healthcare worker with PCR-confirmed SARS-CoV-2 infection or an uninfected control (not recorded which). The CDR3 protein is CSARAQQRNQPQHF. The CDR3 region has the DNA TGCAGTGCTAGAGCACAACAACGGAATCAGCCCCAGCATTTT.